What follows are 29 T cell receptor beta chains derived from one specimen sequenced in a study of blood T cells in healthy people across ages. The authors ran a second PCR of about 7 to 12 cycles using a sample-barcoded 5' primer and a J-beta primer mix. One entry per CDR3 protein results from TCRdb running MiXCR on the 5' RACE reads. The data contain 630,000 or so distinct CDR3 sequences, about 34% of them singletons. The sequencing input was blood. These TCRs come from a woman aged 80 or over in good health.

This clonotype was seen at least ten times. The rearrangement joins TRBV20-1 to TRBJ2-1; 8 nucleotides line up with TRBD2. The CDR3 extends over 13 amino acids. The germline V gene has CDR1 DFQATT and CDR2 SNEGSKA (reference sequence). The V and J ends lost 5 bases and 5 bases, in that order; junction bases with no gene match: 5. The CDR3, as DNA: TGCAGTGCTGTACGGGGGGGGAACAATGAGCAGTTCTTC. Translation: CSAVRGGNNEQFF.

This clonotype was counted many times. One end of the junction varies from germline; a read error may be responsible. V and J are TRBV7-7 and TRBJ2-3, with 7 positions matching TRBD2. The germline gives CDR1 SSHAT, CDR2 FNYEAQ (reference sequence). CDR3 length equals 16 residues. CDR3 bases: TGTGCTAGCAGCTTAGAACCTAGCGGAAGCACAGATACGCAGTATTTT. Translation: CASSLEPSGSTDTQYF.

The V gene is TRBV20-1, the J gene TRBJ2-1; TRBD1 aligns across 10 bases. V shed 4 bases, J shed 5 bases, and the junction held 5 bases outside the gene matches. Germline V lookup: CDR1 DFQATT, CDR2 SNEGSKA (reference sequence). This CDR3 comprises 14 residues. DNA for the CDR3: TGCAGTGCTACCGGACAGGGGGAGGACAATGAGCAGTTCTTC. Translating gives CSATGQGEDNEQFF.

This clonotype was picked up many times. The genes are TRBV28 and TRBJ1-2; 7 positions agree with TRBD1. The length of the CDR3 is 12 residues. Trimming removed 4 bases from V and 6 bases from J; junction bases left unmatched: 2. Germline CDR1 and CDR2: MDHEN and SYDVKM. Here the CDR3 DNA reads TGTGCCAGCAGTTCACAGGGGCATGGCTACACCTTC. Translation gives CASSSQGHGYTF.

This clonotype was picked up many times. This CDR3 is CSADDRNNIQYF. The CDR3 DNA is TGCAGTGCTGACGACAGAAACAACATTCAGTACTTC. The rearrangement links TRBV20-1 to TRBJ2-4; a weak D match, TRBD1 (5 bases). The germline V and J ends were trimmed by 5 bases and 7 bases, with 12 bases remaining between them. This CDR3 spans 12 amino acids. Germline loops: CDR1 DFQATT, CDR2 SNEGSKA (reference sequence).

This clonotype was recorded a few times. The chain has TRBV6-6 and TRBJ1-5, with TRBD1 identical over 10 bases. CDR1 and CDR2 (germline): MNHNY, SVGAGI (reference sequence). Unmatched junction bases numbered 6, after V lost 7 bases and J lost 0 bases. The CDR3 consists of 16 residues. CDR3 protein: CASTPGQGYSNQPQHF. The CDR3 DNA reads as TGTGCCAGCACCCCGGGACAGGGGTATAGCAATCAGCCCCAGCATTTT.

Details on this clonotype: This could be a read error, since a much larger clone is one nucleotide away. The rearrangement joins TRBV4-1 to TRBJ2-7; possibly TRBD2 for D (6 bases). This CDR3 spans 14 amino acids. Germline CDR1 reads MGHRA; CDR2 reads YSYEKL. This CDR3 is CVSSPTVEGYEQYF. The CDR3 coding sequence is TGCGTCAGCAGCCCTACGGTGGAGGGCTACGAGCAGTACTTC.

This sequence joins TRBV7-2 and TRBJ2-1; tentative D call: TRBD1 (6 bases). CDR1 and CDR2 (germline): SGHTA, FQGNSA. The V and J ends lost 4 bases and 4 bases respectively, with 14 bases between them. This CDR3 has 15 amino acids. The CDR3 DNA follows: TGTGCCAGCAGCTCACTGGGACAACCGTACAATGAGCAGTTCTTC. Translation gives CASSSLGQPYNEQFF.

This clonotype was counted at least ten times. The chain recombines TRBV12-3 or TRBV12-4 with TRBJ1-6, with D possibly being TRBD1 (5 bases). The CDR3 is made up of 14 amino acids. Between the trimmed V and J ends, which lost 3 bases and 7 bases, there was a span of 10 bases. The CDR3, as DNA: TGTGCCAGCAGTTTGTCAGGGAACAATTCACCCCTCCACTTT. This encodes CASSLSGNNSPLHF.

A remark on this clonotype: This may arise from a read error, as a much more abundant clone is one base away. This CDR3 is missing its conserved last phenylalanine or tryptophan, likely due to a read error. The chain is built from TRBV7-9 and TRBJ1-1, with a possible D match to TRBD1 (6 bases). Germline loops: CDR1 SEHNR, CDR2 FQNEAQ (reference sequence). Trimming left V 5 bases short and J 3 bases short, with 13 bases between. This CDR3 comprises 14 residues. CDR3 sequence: CASSHLGGDTEAFC. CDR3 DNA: TGTGCCAGCAGCCACCTAGGGGGAGACACTGAAGCTTTCTGT.

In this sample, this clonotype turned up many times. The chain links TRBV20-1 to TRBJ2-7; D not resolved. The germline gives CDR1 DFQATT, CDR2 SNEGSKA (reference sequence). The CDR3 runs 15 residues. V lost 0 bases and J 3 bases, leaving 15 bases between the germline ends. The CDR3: CSARDDTSTLYEQYF. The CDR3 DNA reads TGCAGTGCTAGAGATGACACCTCTACCCTCTACGAGCAGTACTTC.

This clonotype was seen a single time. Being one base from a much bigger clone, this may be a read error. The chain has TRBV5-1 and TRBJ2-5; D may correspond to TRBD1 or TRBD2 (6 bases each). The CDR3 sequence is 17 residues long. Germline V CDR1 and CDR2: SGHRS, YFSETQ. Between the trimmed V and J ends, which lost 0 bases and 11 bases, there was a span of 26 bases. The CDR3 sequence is CASSLAGRGHGAYGQYF. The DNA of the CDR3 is TGCGCCAGCAGCTTGGCCGGGCGGGGACACGGTGCCTACGGGCAGTACTTC.

CDR3 sequence (DNA): TGCAGCGTTGTGGGACTAGCGGGAGAACATGAGCAGTTCTTC. Amino acids: CSVVGLAGEHEQFF. The chain uses TRBV29-1 and TRBJ2-1; 14 nucleotides agree with TRBD2. This CDR3 is 14 amino acids long. The germline V gene encodes CDR1 SQVTM and CDR2 ANQGSEA. With 4 bases clipped from V and 8 bases from J, the junction kept 4 bases outside the gene matches.

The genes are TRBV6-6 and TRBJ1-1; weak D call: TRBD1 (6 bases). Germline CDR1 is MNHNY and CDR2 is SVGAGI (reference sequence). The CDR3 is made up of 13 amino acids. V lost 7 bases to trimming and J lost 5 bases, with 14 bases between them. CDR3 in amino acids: CASNLRGRTEAFF. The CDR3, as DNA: TGTGCCAGCAACCTCAGGGGTAGGACTGAAGCTTTCTTT.

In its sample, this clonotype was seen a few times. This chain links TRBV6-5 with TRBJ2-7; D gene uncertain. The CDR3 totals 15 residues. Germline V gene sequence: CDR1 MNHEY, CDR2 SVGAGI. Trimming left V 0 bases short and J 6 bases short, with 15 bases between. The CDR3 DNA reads TGTGCCAGCAGTTACTCCGAATCCATTAGTACCGAGCAGTACTTC. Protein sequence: CASSYSESISTEQYF.

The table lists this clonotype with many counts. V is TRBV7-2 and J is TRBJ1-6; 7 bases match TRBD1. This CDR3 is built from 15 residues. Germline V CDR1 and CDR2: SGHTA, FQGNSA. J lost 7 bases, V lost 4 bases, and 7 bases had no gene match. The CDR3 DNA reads TGTGCCAGCAGCTCGAGACAGGGTAGAAATTCACCCCTCCACTTT. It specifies CASSSRQGRNSPLHF. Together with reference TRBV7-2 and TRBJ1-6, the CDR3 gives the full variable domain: GAGVSQSPSNKVTEKGKDVELRCDPISGHTALYWYRQSLGQGLEFLIYFQGNSAPDKSGLPSDRFSAERTGGSVSTLTIQRTQQEDSAVYLCASSSRQGRNSPLHFGNGTRLTVT.

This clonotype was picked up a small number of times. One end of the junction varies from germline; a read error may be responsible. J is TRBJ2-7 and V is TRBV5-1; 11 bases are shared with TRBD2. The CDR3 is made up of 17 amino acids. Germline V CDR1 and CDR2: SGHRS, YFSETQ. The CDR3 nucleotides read TGCGCCAGCAGCTTGGTATCGGGACTAGCGGCGTCCTACGGGCAGTACTTC. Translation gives CASSLVSGLAASYGQYF.

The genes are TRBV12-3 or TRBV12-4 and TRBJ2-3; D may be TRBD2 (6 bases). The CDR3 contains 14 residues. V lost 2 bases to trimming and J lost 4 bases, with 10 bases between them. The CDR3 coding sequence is TGTGCCAGCAGTTTACGGGGGACGGCAGATACGCAGTATTTT. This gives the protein CASSLRGTADTQYF.

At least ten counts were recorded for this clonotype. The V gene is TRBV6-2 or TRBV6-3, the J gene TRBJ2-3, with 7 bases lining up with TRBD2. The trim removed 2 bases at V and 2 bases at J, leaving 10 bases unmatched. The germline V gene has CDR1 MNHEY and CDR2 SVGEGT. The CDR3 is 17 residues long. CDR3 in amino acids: CASSYNGGGGVTDTQYF. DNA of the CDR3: TGTGCCAGCAGTTACAACGGAGGCGGGGGAGTCACAGATACGCAGTATTTT.

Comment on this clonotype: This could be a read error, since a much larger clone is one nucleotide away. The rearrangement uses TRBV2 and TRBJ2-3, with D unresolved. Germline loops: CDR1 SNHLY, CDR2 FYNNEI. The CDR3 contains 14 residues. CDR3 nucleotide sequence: TGTGCCGGCAGTGAACGGGTTGGCTCGGATACGCAGTATTTT. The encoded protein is CAGSERVGSDTQYF.

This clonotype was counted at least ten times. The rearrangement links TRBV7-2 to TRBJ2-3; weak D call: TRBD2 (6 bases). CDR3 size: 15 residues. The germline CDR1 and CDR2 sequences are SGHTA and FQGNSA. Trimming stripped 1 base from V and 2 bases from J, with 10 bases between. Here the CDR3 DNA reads TGTGCCAGCAGCTTAGAGGGACTGCACACAGATACGCAGTATTTT. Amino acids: CASSLEGLHTDTQYF. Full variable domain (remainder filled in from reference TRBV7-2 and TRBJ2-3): GAGVSQSPSNKVTEKGKDVELRCDPISGHTALYWYRQSLGQGLEFLIYFQGNSAPDKSGLPSDRFSAERTGGSVSTLTIQRTQQEDSAVYLCASSLEGLHTDTQYFGPGTRLTVL.

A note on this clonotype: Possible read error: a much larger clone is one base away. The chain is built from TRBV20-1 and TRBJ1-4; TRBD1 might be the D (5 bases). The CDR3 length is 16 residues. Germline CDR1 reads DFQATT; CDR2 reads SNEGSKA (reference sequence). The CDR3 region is CSARDFRGATSEKLFF. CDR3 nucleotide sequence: TGCAGTGCTAGAGATTTCCGGGGCGCAACTAGTGAAAAACTGTTTTTT.

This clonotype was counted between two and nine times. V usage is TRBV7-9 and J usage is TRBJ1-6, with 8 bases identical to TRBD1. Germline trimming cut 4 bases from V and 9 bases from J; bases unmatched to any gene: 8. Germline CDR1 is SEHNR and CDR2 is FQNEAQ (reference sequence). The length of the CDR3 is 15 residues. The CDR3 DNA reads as TGTGCCAGCAGCTCCCCGGGACAGGCGGGTTCACCCCTCCACTTT. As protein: CASSSPGQAGSPLHF.

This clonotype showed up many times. CDR3 coding DNA: TGTGCCAGCAGGACTCTGACGGAGGGGATGAACACTGAAGCTTTCTTT. Residues: CASRTLTEGMNTEAFF. The genes are TRBV2 and TRBJ1-1; D might be TRBD1 (5 bases). CDR1 and CDR2 from the germline V gene are SNHLY and FYNNEI. The CDR3 covers 16 residues. Trimming removed 6 bases from V and 0 bases from J, with 17 bases in between.

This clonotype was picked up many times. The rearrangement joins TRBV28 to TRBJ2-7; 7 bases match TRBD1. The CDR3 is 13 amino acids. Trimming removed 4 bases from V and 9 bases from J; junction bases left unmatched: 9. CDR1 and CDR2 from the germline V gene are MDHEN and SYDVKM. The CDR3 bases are TGTGCCAGCAGTTCACAGGGGCCTCCCCGGCAGTACTTC. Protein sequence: CASSSQGPPRQYF. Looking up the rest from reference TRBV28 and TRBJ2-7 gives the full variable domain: DVKVTQSSRYLVKRTGEKVFLECVQDMDHENMFWYRQDPGLGLRLIYFSYDVKMKEKGDIPEGYSVSREKKERFSLILESASTNQTSMYLCASSSQGPPRQYFGPGTRLTVT.

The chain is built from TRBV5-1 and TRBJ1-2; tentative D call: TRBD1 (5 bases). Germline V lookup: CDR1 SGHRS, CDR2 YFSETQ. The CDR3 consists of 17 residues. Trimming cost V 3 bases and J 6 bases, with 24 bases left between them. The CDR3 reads CASSSNLIDSGGNGYTF. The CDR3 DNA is TGCGCCAGCAGCTCCAACCTTATTGACAGTGGAGGAAATGGCTACACCTTC.

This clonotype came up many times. The CDR3 protein is CASSLAGGTGGFSKNIQYF. The CDR3 nucleotides are TGTGCCAGCAGCTTAGCGGGGGGGACAGGGGGTTTTTCCAAAAACATTCAGTACTTC. The rearrangement joins TRBV7-2 to TRBJ2-4; TRBD1 agrees at 11 bases. V lost 0 bases, J lost 2 bases, and 9 bases stayed unmatched. The V gene's germline CDR1 is SGHTA and CDR2 FQGNSA. The CDR3 length is 19 residues.

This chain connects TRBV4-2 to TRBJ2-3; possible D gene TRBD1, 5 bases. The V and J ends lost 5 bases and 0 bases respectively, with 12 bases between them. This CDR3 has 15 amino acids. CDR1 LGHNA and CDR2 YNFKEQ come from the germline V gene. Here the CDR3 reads CASSTDRDSTDTQYF. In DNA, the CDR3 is TGTGCCAGCAGCACAGACAGAGATAGCACAGATACGCAGTATTTT.

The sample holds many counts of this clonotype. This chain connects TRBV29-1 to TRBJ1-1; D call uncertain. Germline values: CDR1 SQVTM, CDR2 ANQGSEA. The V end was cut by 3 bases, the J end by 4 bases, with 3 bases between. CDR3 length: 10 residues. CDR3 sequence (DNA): TGCAGCGTTGAGTCCACTGAAGCTTTCTTT. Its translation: CSVESTEAFF.